This T cell receptor (beta chain) derives from a study of T cell responses to AZD1222 COVID-19 vaccine. The data were produced by immunoSEQ multiplex PCR, yet TCRdb's version contains in-frame clones alone and is incomplete. The repertoire consists of 100,000 or so clones, with over 80% occurring once and the leading ten covering more than 9%. This CDR3 comprises 13 residues. CDR1 SEHNR and CDR2 FQNEAQ come from the germline V gene (reference sequence). V gave up 8 bases and J gave up 0 bases, with 10 bases separating them. The source material was peripheral blood, sampled 28 days after the second AZD1222 dose. The receptor was isolated from an adult who received the AZD1222 COVID-19 vaccine. The chain recombines TRBV7-9 with TRBJ1-1, with D uncertain. CDR3 protein: CASGGYMNTEAFF. CDR3 bases: TGTGCCAGCGGAGGATATATGAACACTGAAGCTTTCTTT. The entire variable domain, with the rest obtained from reference TRBV7-9 and TRBJ1-1, is as follows: DTGVSQNPRHKITKRGQNVTFRCDPISEHNRLYWYRQTLGQGPEFLTYFQNEAQLEKSRLLSDRFSAERPKGSFSTLEIQRTEQGDSAMYLCASGGYMNTEAFFGQGTRLTVV.